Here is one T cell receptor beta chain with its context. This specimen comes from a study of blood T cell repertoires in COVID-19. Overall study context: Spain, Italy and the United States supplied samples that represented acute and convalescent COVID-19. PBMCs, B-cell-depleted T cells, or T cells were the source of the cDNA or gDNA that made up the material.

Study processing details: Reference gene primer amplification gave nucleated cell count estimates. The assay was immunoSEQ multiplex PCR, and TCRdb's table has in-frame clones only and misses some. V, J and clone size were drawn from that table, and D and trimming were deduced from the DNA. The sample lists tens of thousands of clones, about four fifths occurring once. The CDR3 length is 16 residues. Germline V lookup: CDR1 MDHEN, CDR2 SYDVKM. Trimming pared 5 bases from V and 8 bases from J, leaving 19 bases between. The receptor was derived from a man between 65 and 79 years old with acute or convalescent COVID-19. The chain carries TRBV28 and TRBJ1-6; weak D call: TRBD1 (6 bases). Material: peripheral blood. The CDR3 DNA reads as TGTGCCAGCAGTATAACAGGGTTCCTAGATGATTCACCCCTCCACTTT. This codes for CASSITGFLDDSPLHF.